This TCR beta chain was recovered during a study of T-cell reconstitution after alpha-beta-depleted transplantation in children. TCRbeta library preparation incorporated unique molecular identifiers. TCRdb re-derived calls from the PCR reads in MiXCR, one entry per CDR3 protein. The sample carries 60,000 to 80,000 distinct CDR3 sequences, just under 7.5% recorded once. CDR1 SGHNT and CDR2 YYREEE come from the germline V gene (reference sequence). Trimming at V came to 0 bases and at J to 0 bases, leaving 0 bases not matched to a gene. The CDR3 extends over 17 amino acids. The rearrangement uses TRBV5-4 and TRBJ2-1; 13 bases agree with TRBD2. The source was PBMCs from the stem cell graft donor, collected from the stem cell graft. The receptor comes from a human donor who donated a stem cell graft to a child with acute lymphoblastic leukemia. The CDR3 loop is CASSLGTSGSSYNEQFF. The CDR3 DNA sequence: TGTGCCAGCAGCTTGGGGACTAGCGGGAGCTCCTACAATGAGCAGTTCTTC.